The source of this TCR beta chain is a study of cytomegalovirus exposure and HLA in healthy donors. Broader study findings: Sequencing probably produced one cluster of sequence variants that were highly shared. The authors enumerated over 150 TCR beta chains as linked to cytomegalovirus.

Germline assignment: CDR1 SGHTA and CDR2 FQGNSA. The CDR3 loop spans 13 amino acids. Deletions cut 0 bases from V and 7 bases from J, with 10 bases between. Use of 60 Vbeta and 13 Jbeta primers characterized the PCR. Data came from immunoSEQ multiplex PCR; TCRdb stores just in-frame clones and leaves some out. The table shows over 75,000 clones, with about three quarters occurring only once. A remark on this clone: No antigen is known for it.

V usage is TRBV7-2 and J usage is TRBJ2-7, with TRBD1 as a possible D gene (6 bases). The sequence was collected from a man aged 40-49 years in good health and CMV-seropositive. Sequencing was performed on PBMCs. This chain's CDR3 is CASSLASGTEQYF. CDR3 coding DNA: TGTGCCAGCAGCTTAGCCTCCGGGACAGAGCAGTACTTC.